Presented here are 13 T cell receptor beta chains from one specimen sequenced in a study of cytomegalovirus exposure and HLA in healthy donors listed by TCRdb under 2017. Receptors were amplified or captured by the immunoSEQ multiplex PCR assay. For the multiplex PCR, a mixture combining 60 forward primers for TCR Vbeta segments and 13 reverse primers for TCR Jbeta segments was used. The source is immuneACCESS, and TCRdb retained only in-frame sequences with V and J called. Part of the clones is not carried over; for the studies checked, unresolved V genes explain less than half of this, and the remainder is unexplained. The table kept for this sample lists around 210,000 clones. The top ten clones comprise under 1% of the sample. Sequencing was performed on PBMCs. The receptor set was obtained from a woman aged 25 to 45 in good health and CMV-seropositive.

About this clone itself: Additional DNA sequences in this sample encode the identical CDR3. The CDR3 sequence is CASSPGGDSNQPQHF. The CDR3 bases are TGCGCCAGCAGCCCCGGGGGAGATAGCAATCAGCCCCAGCATTTT. The chain uses TRBV5-1 and TRBJ1-5, with a weak D call TRBD1 (5 bases). The germline gives CDR1 SGHRS, CDR2 YFSETQ. The CDR3 runs to 15 residues. Trimming took off 4 bases at V and 0 bases at J, with 11 bases between the two ends.

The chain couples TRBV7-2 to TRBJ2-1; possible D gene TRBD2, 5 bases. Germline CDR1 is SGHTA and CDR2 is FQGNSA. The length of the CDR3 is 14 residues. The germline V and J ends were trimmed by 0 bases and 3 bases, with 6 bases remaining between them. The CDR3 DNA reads TGTGCCAGCAGCTTAGCGGCGGGCTACAATGAGCAGTTCTTC. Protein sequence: CASSLAAGYNEQFF.

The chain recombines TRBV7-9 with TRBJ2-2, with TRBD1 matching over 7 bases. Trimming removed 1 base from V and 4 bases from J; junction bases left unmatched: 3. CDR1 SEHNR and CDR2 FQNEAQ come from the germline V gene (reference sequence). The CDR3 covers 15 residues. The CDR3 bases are TGTGCCAGCAGCTTAGTGGGACAGATCACCGGGGAGCTGTTTTTT. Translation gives CASSLVGQITGELFF.

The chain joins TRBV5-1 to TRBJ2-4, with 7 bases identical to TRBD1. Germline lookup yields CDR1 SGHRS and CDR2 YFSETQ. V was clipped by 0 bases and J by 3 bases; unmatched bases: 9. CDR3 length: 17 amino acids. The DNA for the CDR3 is TGCGCCAGCAGCTTGGACAGGGGAGCGGTTGTCAAAAACATTCAGTACTTC. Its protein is CASSLDRGAVVKNIQYF.

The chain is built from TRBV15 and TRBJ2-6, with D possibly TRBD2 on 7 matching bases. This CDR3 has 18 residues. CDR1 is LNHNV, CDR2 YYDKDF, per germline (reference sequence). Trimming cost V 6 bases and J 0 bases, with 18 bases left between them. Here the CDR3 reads CATSRGGGANSGANVLTF. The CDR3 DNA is TGTGCCACCAGTCGCGGAGGGGGGGCAAACTCTGGGGCCAACGTCCTGACTTTC.

The CDR3 loop is CASSDPGGGLSGDTQYF. Here the CDR3 DNA reads TGCGCCAGCAGTGACCCCGGGGGAGGCCTTAGTGGGGATACGCAGTATTTT. This chain uses TRBV10-1 with TRBJ2-3; D may be TRBD2 (6 bases). The V gene lost 3 bases and the J gene lost 6 bases, with 22 bases spanning the gap. Germline assignment: CDR1 WNHNN and CDR2 SYGVQD (reference sequence). The CDR3 covers 17 residues.

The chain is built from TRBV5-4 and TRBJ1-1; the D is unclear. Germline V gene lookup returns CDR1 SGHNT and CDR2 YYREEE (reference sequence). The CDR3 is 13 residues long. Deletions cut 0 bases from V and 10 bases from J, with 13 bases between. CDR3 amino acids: CASSLVEVGRAFF. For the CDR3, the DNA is TGTGCCAGCAGCTTGGTAGAGGTGGGGAGAGCTTTCTTT.

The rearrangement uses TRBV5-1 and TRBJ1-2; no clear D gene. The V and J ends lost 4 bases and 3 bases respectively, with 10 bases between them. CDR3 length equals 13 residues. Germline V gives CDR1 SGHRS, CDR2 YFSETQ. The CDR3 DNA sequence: TGCGCCAGCAGCCTTTCCGGGGACTATGGCTACACCTTC. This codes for CASSLSGDYGYTF.

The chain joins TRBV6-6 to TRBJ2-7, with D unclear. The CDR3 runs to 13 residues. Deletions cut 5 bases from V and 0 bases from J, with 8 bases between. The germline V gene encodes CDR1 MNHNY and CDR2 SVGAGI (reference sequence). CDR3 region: CASSAMSSYEQYF. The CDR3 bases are TGTGCCAGCAGTGCCATGAGCTCCTACGAGCAGTACTTC.

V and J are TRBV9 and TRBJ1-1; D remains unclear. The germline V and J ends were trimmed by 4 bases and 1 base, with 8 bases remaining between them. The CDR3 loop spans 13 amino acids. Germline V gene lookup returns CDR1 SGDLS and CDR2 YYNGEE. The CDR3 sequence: CASSPRGNTEAFF. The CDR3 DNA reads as TGTGCCAGCAGCCCCCGCGGGAACACTGAAGCTTTCTTT. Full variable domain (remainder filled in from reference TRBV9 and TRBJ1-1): DSGVTQTPKHLITATGQRVTLRCSPRSGDLSVYWYQQSLDQGLQFLIQYYNGEERAKGNILERFSAQQFPDLHSELNLSSLELGDSALYFCASSPRGNTEAFFGQGTRLTVV.

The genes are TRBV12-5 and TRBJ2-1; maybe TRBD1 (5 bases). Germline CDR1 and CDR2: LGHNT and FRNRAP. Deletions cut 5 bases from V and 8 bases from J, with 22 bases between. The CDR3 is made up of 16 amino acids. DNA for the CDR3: TGTGCTAGTGGTCCCCGCGGACAACGGACCCAATATGAGCAGTTCTTC. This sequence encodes CASGPRGQRTQYEQFF.

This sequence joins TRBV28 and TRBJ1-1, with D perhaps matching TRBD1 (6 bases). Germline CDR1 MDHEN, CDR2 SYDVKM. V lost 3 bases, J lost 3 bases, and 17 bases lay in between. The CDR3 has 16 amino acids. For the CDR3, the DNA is TGTGCCAGCAGTTTTGCCCTACAGGGAGGGGACACTGAAGCTTTCTTT. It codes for CASSFALQGGDTEAFF.

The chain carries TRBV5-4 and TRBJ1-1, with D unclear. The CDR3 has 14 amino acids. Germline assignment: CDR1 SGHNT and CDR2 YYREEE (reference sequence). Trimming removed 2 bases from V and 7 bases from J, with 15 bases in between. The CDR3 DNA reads TGTGCCAGCAGCTTACGGGGAGACGGAATTGAAGCTTTCTTT. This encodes CASSLRGDGIEAFF.